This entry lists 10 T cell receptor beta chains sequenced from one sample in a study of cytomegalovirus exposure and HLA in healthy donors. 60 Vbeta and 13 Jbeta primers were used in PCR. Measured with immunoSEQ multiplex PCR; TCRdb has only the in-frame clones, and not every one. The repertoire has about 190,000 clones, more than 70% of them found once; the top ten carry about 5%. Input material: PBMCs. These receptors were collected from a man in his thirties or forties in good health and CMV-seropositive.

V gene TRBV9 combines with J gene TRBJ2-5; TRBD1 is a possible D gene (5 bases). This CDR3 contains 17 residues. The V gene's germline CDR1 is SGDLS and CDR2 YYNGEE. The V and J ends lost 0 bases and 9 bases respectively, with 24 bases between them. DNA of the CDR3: TGTGCCAGCAGCGTAGGGCAGGGCCGAACCTCCCCAATGGCCCAGTACTTC. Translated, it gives CASSVGQGRTSPMAQYF. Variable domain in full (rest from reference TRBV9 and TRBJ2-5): DSGVTQTPKHLITATGQRVTLRCSPRSGDLSVYWYQQSLDQGLQFLIQYYNGEERAKGNILERFSAQQFPDLHSELNLSSLELGDSALYFCASSVGQGRTSPMAQYFGPGTRLLVL.

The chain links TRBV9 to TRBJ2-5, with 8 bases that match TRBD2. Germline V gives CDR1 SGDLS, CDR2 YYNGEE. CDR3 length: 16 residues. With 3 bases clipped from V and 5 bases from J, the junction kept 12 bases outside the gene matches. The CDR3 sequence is CASSDGRAGARETQYF. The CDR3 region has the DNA TGTGCCAGCAGCGACGGGAGAGCGGGGGCCAGGGAGACCCAGTACTTC.

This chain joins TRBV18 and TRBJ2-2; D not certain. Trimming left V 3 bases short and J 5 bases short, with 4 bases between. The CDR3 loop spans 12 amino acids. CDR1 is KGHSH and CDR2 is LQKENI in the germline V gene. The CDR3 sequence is CASSPRTGELFF. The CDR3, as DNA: TGTGCCAGCTCACCGAGGACCGGGGAGCTGTTTTTT.

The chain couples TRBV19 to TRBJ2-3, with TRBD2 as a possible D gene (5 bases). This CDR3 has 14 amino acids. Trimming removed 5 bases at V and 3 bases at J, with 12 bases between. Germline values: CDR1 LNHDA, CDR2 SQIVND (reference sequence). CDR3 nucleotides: TGTGCCAGTAGTCCTGAGGGAACGACAGATACGCAGTATTTT. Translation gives CASSPEGTTDTQYF.

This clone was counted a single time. The CDR3: CASSRGTTSYNEQFF. CDR3 sequence (DNA): TGTGCCAGCAGTAGGGGGACGACGTCCTACAATGAGCAGTTCTTC. V is TRBV6-4 and J is TRBJ2-1, with D possibly TRBD1 on 6 matching bases. The CDR3 is 15 residues long. Germline V gene data show CDR1 as MRHNA and CDR2 as SNTAGT. The germline V and J ends were trimmed by 5 bases and 1 base, with 12 bases remaining between them.

The CDR3 nucleotides are TGCGCCAGCAGTGGGGACAACCCCTACGAGCAGTACTTC. Translating it yields CASSGDNPYEQYF. The chain couples TRBV10-2 to TRBJ2-7, with a tentative D call TRBD1 (6 bases). This CDR3 has 13 residues. Germline values: CDR1 WSHSY, CDR2 SAAADI. Trimming removed 4 bases at V and 2 bases at J, with 9 bases between.

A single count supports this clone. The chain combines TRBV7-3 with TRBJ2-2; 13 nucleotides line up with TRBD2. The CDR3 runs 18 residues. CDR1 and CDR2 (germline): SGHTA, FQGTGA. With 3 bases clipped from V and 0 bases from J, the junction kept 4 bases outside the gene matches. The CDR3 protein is CASSLGTSGVTNTGELFF. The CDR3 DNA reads TGTGCCAGCAGCTTGGGGACTAGCGGGGTAACGAACACCGGGGAGCTGTTTTTT.

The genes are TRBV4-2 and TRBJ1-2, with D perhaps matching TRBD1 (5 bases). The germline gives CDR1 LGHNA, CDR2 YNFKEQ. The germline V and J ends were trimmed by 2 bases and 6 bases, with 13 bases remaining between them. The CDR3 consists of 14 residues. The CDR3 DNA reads TGTGCCAGCAGCCAACGTTTAGGAGGGGATGGCTACACCTTC. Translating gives CASSQRLGGDGYTF.

In DNA, the CDR3 is TGTGCCAGCAGTTACCTGACAGGGGGGGTGTACGAGCAGTACTTC. Its translation is CASSYLTGGVYEQYF. The chain employs TRBV27 and TRBJ2-7, with TRBD1 identical over 9 bases. The CDR3 is 15 amino acids. V dropped 4 bases and J dropped 4; count of bases not matched to a gene: 8. CDR1 and CDR2 from the germline V gene are MNHEY and SMNVEV (reference sequence).

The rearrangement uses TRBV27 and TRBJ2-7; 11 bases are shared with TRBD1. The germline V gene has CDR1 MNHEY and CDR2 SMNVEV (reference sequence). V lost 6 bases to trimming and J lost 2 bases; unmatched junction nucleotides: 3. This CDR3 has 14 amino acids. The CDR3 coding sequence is TGTGCCAGCAGCTTGGGACAGGGGGCCTACGAGCAGTACTTC. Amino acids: CASSLGQGAYEQYF.